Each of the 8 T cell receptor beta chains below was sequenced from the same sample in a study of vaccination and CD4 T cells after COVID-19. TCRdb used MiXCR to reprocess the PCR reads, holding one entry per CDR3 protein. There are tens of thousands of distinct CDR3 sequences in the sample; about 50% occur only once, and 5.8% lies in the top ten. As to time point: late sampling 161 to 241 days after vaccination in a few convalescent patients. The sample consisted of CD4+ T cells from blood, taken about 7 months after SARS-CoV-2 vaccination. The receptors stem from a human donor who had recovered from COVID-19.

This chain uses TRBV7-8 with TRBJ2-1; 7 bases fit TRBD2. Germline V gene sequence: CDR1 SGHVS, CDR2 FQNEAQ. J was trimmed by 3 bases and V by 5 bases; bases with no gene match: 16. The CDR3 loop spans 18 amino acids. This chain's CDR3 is CASSAPYGRAGSYNEQFF. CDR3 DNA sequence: TGTGCCAGCAGCGCCCCCTACGGGCGAGCGGGAAGCTACAATGAGCAGTTCTTC.

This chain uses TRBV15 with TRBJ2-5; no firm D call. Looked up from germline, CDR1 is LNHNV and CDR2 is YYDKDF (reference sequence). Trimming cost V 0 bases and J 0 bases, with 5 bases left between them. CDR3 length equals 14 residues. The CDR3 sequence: CATSRDRNQETQYF. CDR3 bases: TGTGCCACCAGCAGAGACAGAAACCAAGAGACCCAGTACTTC.

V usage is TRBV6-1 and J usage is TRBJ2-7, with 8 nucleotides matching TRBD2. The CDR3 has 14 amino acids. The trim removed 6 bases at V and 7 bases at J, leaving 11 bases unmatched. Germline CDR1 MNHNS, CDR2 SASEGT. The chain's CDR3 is CASSGLAGSGEQYF. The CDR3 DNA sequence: TGTGCCAGCAGCGGACTAGCCGGTTCGGGAGAGCAGTACTTC.

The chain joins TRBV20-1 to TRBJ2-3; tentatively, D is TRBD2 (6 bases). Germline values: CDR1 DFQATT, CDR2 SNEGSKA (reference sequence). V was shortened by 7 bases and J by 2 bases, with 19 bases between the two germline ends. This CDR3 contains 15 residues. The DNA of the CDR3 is TGCAGTGTCGTCCCCGGGACTTTTTCCACAGATACGCAGTATTTT. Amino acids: CSVVPGTFSTDTQYF.

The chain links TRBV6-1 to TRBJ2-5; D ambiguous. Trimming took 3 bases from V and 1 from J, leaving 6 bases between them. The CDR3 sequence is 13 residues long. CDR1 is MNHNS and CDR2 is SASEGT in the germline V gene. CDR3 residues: CASSDSFQETQYF. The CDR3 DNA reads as TGTGCCAGCAGTGACAGTTTCCAAGAGACCCAGTACTTC.

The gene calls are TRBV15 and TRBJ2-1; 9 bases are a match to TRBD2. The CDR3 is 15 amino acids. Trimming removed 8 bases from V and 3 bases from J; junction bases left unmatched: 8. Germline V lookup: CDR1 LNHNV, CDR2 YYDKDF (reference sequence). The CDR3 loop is CATHKRGGDYNEQFF. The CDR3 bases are TGTGCCACCCACAAACGCGGGGGGGACTACAATGAGCAGTTCTTC.

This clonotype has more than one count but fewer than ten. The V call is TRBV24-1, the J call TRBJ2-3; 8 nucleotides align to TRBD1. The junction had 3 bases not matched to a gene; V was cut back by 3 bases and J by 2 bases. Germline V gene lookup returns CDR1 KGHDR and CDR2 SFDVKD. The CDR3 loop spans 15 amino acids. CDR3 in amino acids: CATSDPTGVTDTQYF. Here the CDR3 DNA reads TGTGCCACCAGTGATCCGACAGGGGTCACAGATACGCAGTATTTT.

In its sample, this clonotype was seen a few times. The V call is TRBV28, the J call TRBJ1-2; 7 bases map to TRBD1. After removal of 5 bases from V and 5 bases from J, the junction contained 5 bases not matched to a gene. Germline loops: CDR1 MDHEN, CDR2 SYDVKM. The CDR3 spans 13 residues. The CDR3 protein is CASSPGQPYGYTF. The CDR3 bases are TGTGCCAGCAGTCCGGGACAGCCATATGGCTACACCTTC.